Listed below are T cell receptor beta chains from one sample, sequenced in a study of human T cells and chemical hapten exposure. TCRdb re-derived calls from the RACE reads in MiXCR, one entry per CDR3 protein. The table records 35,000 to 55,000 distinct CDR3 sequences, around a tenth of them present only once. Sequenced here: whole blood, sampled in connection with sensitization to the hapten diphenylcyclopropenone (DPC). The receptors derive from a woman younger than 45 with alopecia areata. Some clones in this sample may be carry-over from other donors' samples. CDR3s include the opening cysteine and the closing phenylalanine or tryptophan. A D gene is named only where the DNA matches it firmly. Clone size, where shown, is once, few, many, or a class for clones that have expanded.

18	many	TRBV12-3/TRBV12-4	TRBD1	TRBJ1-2	TGTGCCAGCAGCCATCGGTTGGGAAGGACAGGGTATAACTATGGCTACACCTTC	CASSHRLGRTGYNYGYTF
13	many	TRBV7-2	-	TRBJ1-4	TGTGCCAGCAGCTTAGTCGGGCGGGAGAAACTGTTTTTT	CASSLVGREKLFF
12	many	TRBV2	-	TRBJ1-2	TGTGCCAGCAAAGAGGGACTCTATGGCTACACCTTC	CASKEGLYGYTF
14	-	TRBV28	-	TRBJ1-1	TGTGCCAGCAGTATCGGACAGATGAACACTGAAGCTTTCTTT	CASSIGQMNTEAFF
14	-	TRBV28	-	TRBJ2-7	TGTGCCAGCAGGCCGGCAGGATTAAACTACGAGCAGTACTTC	CASRPAGLNYEQYF
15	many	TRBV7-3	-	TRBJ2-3	TGTGCCAGCAGCTTAATTGGGGCGACCGCAGATACGCAGTATTTT	CASSLIGATADTQYF
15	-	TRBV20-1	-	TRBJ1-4	TGCAGTGCTAGAGACGGTTTGTCAAATACGGAAAAACTGTTTTTT	CSARDGLSNTEKLFF
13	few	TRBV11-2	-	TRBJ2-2	TGTGCCAGCAGTTGGGCGAACACCGGGGAGCTGTTTTTT	CASSWANTGELFF
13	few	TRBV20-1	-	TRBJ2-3	TGCAGTGCCGAGCCCCGGGGACGGGATACGCAGTATTTT	CSAEPRGRDTQYF
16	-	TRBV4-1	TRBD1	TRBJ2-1	TGCGCCAGCAGCTCCCAGGGGGCAAGCTCCTACAATGAGCAGTTCTTC	CASSSQGASSYNEQFF
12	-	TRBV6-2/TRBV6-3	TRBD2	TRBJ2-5	TGTGCCAGCAGTCCGCTAGGGAGGGGTCAGTACTTC	CASSPLGRGQYF
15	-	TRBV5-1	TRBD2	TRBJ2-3	TGCGCCAGCAGCTGGTCCGGGACTACGACAGATACGCAGTATTTT	CASSWSGTTTDTQYF
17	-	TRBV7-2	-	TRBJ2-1	TGTGCCAGCAGCGACCCGGGGGCCCCGAGCTCCTACAATGAGCAGTTCTTC	CASSDPGAPSSYNEQFF
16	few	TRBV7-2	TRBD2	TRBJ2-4	TGTGCCAGCAGCTTCGCCGGGACTAGCGGGGGAAACATTCAGTACTTC	CASSFAGTSGGNIQYF
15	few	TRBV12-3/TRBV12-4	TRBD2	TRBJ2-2	TGTGCCAGCAGTTTAACCGGGACTATCACCGGGGAGCTGTTTTTT	CASSLTGTITGELFF
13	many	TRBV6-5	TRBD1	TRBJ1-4	TGTGCCAGCAGTTACTCCCCTACAGGGGGTCGGTTTTTT	CASSYSPTGGRFF
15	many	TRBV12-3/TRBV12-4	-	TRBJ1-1	TGTGCCAGCAGTTTAGGGGGACGGATCAACACTGAAGCTTTCTTT	CASSLGGRINTEAFF
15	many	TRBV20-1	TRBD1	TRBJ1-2	TGCAGTGCTAGAAAAATGGACAGGATTGCCTATGGCTACACCTTC	CSARKMDRIAYGYTF
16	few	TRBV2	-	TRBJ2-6	TGTGCCAGCAGTGTTGGACAGATAACTGGGGCCAACGTCCTGACTTTC	CASSVGQITGANVLTF
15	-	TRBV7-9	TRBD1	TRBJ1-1	TGTGCCAGCAGCCCTTCGACAGGGGGACTTACTGAAGCTTTCTTT	CASSPSTGGLTEAFF
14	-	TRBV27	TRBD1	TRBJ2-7	TGTGCCAGCAGGGGACAGGGTGGTTCCTACGAGCAGTACTTC	CASRGQGGSYEQYF
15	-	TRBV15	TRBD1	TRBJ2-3	TGTGCCACCAGTCGGTCGGGACAGGGAGGAGATACGCAGTATTTT	CATSRSGQGGDTQYF
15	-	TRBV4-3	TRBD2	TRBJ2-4	TGCGCCAGCAGCCAAGAAGCGGGATTTACTAACATTCAGTACTTC	CASSQEAGFTNIQYF
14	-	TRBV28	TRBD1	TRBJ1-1	TGTGCCAGCACCCGGGGACAGGGATTGACTGAAGCTTTCTTT	CASTRGQGLTEAFF
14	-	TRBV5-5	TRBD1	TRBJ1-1	TGTACCAGCAGCCTACCGGGACAGGGGACTGAAGCTTTCTTT	CTSSLPGQGTEAFF
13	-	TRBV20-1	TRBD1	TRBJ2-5	TGCAGTGTCGAGGACTACAGGGGGGAGACCCAGTACTTC	CSVEDYRGETQYF
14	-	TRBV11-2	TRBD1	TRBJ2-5	TGTGCCAGCAGCAAGGTGACAGGGCAAGAGACCCAGTACTTC	CASSKVTGQETQYF
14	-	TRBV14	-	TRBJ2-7	TGTGCCAGCAGGGCAACAGGGAGCTCCTACGAGCAGTACTTC	CASRATGSSYEQYF
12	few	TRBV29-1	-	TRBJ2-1	TGCAGCGTTAAGGAACAGGGCTATGAGCAGTTCTTC	CSVKEQGYEQFF
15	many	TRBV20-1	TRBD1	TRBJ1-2	TGCAGTGCCTTTCGAGGAAGGGGGCAAGCCTATGGCTACACCTTC	CSAFRGRGQAYGYTF
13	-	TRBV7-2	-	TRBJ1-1	TGTGCCAGCAGCTTAGCCCGGGACGGCGGAGCTTTCTTT	CASSLARDGGAFF
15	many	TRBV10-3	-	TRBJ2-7	TGTGCCATCAGTGAGAACGGAGGGACAACCTACGAGCAGTACTTC	CAISENGGTTYEQYF
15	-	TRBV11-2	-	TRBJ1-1	TGTGCCAGCAGCTTAGCTACGGGTATGAACACTGAAGCTTTCTTT	CASSLATGMNTEAFF
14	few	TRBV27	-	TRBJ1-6	TGTGCCAGCAGTTTCGGGGCGAGTAATTCACCCCTCCACTTT	CASSFGASNSPLHF
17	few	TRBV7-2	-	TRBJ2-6	TGTGCCAGCAGCTTAAAGGCCACCAGCTCTGGGGCCAACGTCCTGACTTTC	CASSLKATSSGANVLTF
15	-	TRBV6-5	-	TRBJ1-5	TGTGCCAGCCGACGGCGGGGGGATAGCAATCAGCCCCAGCATTTT	CASRRRGDSNQPQHF
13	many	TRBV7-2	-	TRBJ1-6	TGTGCCAGCAGCCGCGAGGGGTTATCACCCCTCCACTTT	CASSREGLSPLHF
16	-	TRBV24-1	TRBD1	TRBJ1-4	TGTGCCACCAGTGATTTTGCCCGGACAGGGGATGAAAAACTGTTTTTT	CATSDFARTGDEKLFF
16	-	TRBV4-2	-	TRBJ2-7	TGTGCCAGCAGCCAAGAGGATAGGGGCGGTAGCTACGAGCAGTACTTC	CASSQEDRGGSYEQYF
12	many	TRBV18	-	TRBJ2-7	TGTGCCAGCTCAACCGGGCTCTACGAGCAGTACTTC	CASSTGLYEQYF
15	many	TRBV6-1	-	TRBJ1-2	TGTGCCAGCACCGGACGGCCTCTTTCAAACTATGGCTACATCTTC	CASTGRPLSNYGYIF
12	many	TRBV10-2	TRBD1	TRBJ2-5	TGCGCCAGCAGTGAGTCCGGACAGGGTAGGACGTTT	CASSESGQGRTF